Here is one T cell receptor (beta chain) with its context. What it recognizes is unknown. Primers for the PCR totalled 60 Vbeta and 13 Jbeta. Clones were read by immunoSEQ multiplex PCR, and TCRdb kept only the in-frame ones, dropping some. The top ten clones hold roughly 6% of a sample with about 210,000 clones, over 80% of them seen once. Trimming removed 4 bases from V and 7 bases from J; junction bases left unmatched: 8. Germline values: CDR1 SNHLY, CDR2 FYNNEI. The CDR3 has 15 residues. These data are taken from a study of cytomegalovirus exposure and HLA in healthy donors. Regarding the study as a whole: Some TCR beta chains (more than 150 of them) were listed as cytomegalovirus-associated.

Sequences were obtained from PBMCs. V and J are TRBV2 and TRBJ2-5, with TRBD2 identical over 11 bases. This TCR came from a man between 40 and 49 years old in good health and CMV-seropositive. CDR3 sequence reads: CASSVTSGTGVTQYF. The CDR3 bases are TGTGCCAGCAGTGTGACTAGCGGGACCGGAGTGACCCAGTACTTC. Using reference TRBV2 and TRBJ2-5 for the parts outside the CDR3, the full variable domain is EPEVTQTPSHQVTQMGQEVILRCVPISNHLYFYWYRQILGQKVEFLVSFYNNEISEKSEIFDDQFSVERPDGSNFTLKIRSTKLEDSAMYFCASSVTSGTGVTQYFGPGTRLLVL.